The 27 T cell receptor beta chains reported below all come from one sample, sequenced in a study of T cell repertoires in cytomegalovirus infection. The antigens these receptors bind are not known. Using its own MiXCR run on the reads, TCRdb lists one record per CDR3 protein. The sample lists fewer than 1,000,000 distinct CDR3 sequences; less than 35% were seen once. The sample in question was cultured CD8+ T cells from PBMCs, obtained from culture after CMV antigen stimulation. The receptors derive from a human donor in good health (CMV status not recorded). Some clones in this sample may be carry-over from other donors' samples.

The chain uses TRBV10-3 and TRBJ1-2, with D unresolved. The V and J ends lost 0 bases and 8 bases respectively, with 10 bases between them. This CDR3 has 13 residues. CDR1 and CDR2 from the germline V gene are ENHRY and SYGVKD. CDR3: CAISESNPEGYTF. In DNA, the CDR3 is TGTGCCATCAGTGAGTCAAACCCAGAGGGCTACACCTTC.

V and J are TRBV2 and TRBJ2-3, with 9 bases identical to TRBD2. Per germline, CDR1 SNHLY and CDR2 FYNNEI. The CDR3 covers 16 residues. The trim removed 4 bases at V and 2 bases at J, leaving 7 bases unmatched. CDR3 in amino acids: CASSVPSGVDTDTQYF. Here the CDR3 DNA reads TGTGCCAGCAGTGTTCCTAGCGGGGTGGACACAGATACGCAGTATTTT.

The chain joins TRBV7-9 to TRBJ1-5, with 7 bases matching TRBD1. Per the germline V gene, CDR1 is SEHNR and CDR2 is FQNEAQ (reference sequence). The CDR3 has 16 residues. J lost 2 bases, V lost 5 bases, and 9 bases had no gene match. CDR3 DNA sequence: TGTGCCAGCAGCCACCGCGTTGACAGGGGCAATCAGCCCCAGCATTTT. Translated: CASSHRVDRGNQPQHF.

V gene TRBV7-3 combines with J gene TRBJ1-1; TRBD1 aligns across 7 bases. The CDR3 has 19 amino acids. CDR1 and CDR2 (germline): SGHTA, FQGTGA. V was clipped by 1 base and J by 5 bases; unmatched bases: 19. This chain's CDR3 is CASSLNPAWADRVGTEAFF. For the CDR3, the DNA is TGTGCCAGCAGCTTAAACCCCGCGTGGGCAGACAGGGTGGGGACTGAAGCTTTCTTT.

V is TRBV4-1 and J is TRBJ2-1, with D unclear. The CDR3 totals 15 residues. Trimming left V 4 bases short and J 6 bases short, with 16 bases between. The germline V gene has CDR1 MGHRA and CDR2 YSYEKL. The DNA for the CDR3 is TGCGCCAGCAGCCTTAACCTCCTAGGTGGCAATGAGCAGTTCTTC. It translates to CASSLNLLGGNEQFF.

This clonotype was detected only a few times. The chain links TRBV10-3 to TRBJ1-2; TRBD1 might be the D (6 bases). Germline V gene sequence: CDR1 ENHRY, CDR2 SYGVKD. Trimming removed 7 bases from V and 0 bases from J, with 12 bases in between. The CDR3 consists of 14 residues. The CDR3, as DNA: TGTGCCATCAAGGGGGGCAGAGCTAACTATGGCTACACCTTC. Protein sequence: CAIKGGRANYGYTF.

This clonotype has a handful of counts. In DNA form, the CDR3 reads TGTGCCAGCTTTAGACTAGCGGGGGTTTCCAGCTCCTACAATGAGCAGTTCTTC. Residues: CASFRLAGVSSSYNEQFF. The V call is TRBV7-8, the J call TRBJ2-1; 12 nucleotides line up with TRBD2. The CDR3 contains 18 residues. With 8 bases clipped from V and 0 bases from J, the junction kept 11 bases outside the gene matches. Germline loops: CDR1 SGHVS, CDR2 FQNEAQ.

This clonotype showed up just a few times. The V and J genes are TRBV4-1 and TRBJ1-2; D remains ambiguous. This CDR3 has 14 residues. Germline CDR1 MGHRA, CDR2 YSYEKL. V lost 3 bases and J 0 bases, leaving 8 bases between the germline ends. CDR3 nucleotides: TGCGCCAGCAGCCAGAAGGGATCTAACTATGGCTACACCTTC. Encoded protein: CASSQKGSNYGYTF.

This clonotype was picked up a small number of times. The V call is TRBV2, the J call TRBJ2-7, with no clear D. Trimming left V 10 bases short and J 6 bases short, with 16 bases between. Germline V lookup: CDR1 SNHLY, CDR2 FYNNEI. The CDR3 has 12 amino acids. The CDR3 DNA reads TGTGCCACACTCACCAGGCGGAGCGAGCAGTACGTC. Its protein product is CATLTRRSEQYV.

A few counts support this clonotype. The V and J genes are TRBV7-8 and TRBJ2-3, with TRBD1 matching 7 bases. Germline values: CDR1 SGHVS, CDR2 FQNEAQ. The J segment lost 6 bases and the V segment lost 5 bases, leaving 11 bases of the junction unmatched. CDR3 length: 15 residues. CDR3 DNA sequence: TGTGCCAGCAGCCGGGGCAGGGGGAGTGTTGATACGCAGTATTTT. Its protein product is CASSRGRGSVDTQYF. The full variable domain, its missing parts supplied by reference TRBV7-8 and TRBJ2-3, is GAGVSQSPRYKVAKRGQDVALRCDPISGHVSLFWYQQALGQGPEFLTYFQNEAQLDKSGLPSDRFFAERPEGSVSTLKIQRTQQEDSAVYLCASSRGRGSVDTQYFGPGTRLTVL.

This clonotype was seen more than once but under ten times. The V call is TRBV7-9, the J call TRBJ2-1; D possibly corresponds to TRBD1 (7 bases). Germline V gene data show CDR1 as SEHNR and CDR2 as FQNEAQ (reference sequence). V lost 6 bases and J 3 bases, leaving 15 bases between the germline ends. The CDR3 is 15 amino acids. The DNA of the CDR3 is TGTGCCAGCAGTTTCCGACAGGGACTCTACAATGAGCAGTTCTTC. It codes for CASSFRQGLYNEQFF.

This clonotype was seen more than once but under ten times. This chain connects TRBV29-1 to TRBJ2-1; D not certain. The CDR3 sequence is 12 residues long. Germline V gene sequence: CDR1 SQVTM, CDR2 ANQGSEA. Trimming cost V 8 bases and J 3 bases, with 11 bases left between them. The CDR3 nucleotides read TGCAGCCCACTTAACCTCTACAATGAGCAGTTCTTC. This gives the protein CSPLNLYNEQFF.

This clonotype occurred a few times. The chain recombines TRBV7-2 with TRBJ1-6; 8 bases are shared with TRBD1. Germline CDR1 SGHTA, CDR2 FQGNSA. This CDR3 is 15 amino acids long. The J segment lost 7 bases and the V segment lost 2 bases, leaving 4 bases of the junction unmatched. The DNA of the CDR3 is TGTGCCAGCAGCTTACTCGACAGGGGCAATTCACCCCTCCACTTT. It yields the protein CASSLLDRGNSPLHF.

This clonotype was recorded at least ten times. The CDR3 is CASSQVNQPQHF. The CDR3 bases are TGCGCCAGCAGCCAAGTGAATCAGCCCCAGCATTTT. This chain connects TRBV4-1 to TRBJ1-5; D is uncertain. Trimming shortened V by 1 base and J by 4 bases, and 2 bases separated the two germline ends. Germline lookup yields CDR1 MGHRA and CDR2 YSYEKL. This CDR3 has 12 amino acids.

This clonotype has a count of ten or more. The chain couples TRBV7-8 to TRBJ2-1, with D perhaps matching TRBD1 (5 bases). The CDR3 totals 15 residues. Per germline, CDR1 SGHVS and CDR2 FQNEAQ. V dropped 3 bases and J dropped 6 bases, with 15 bases sitting between them. CDR3: CASSFRSRGSNEQFF. CDR3 DNA: TGTGCCAGCAGCTTTAGAAGTAGGGGTTCCAATGAGCAGTTCTTC.

The V and J genes are TRBV4-1 and TRBJ2-7; D gene ambiguous. Germline loops: CDR1 MGHRA, CDR2 YSYEKL. This CDR3 is built from 17 residues. The germline V and J ends were trimmed by 0 bases and 0 bases, with 15 bases remaining between them. The CDR3 reads CASSQESFQASSYEQYF. Here the CDR3 DNA reads TGCGCCAGCAGCCAAGAGTCTTTCCAGGCGAGCTCCTACGAGCAGTACTTC.

The chain joins TRBV5-1 to TRBJ2-7, with D possibly TRBD1 on 6 matching bases. Trimming pared 3 bases from V and 3 bases from J, leaving 13 bases between. Germline V gene lookup returns CDR1 SGHRS and CDR2 YFSETQ. The CDR3 loop spans 14 amino acids. The CDR3 nucleotides are TGCGCCAGCAGCTCTCATGACAGGAACTACGAGCAGTACTTC. It yields the protein CASSSHDRNYEQYF.

The chain employs TRBV4-1 and TRBJ1-6, with 9 bases fitting TRBD1. This CDR3 has 16 residues. The V gene's germline CDR1 is MGHRA and CDR2 YSYEKL. V lost 7 bases and J lost 0; bases outside the gene matches: 4. Here the CDR3 DNA reads TGCGCCAGCACACAGGGGGCAAGCTCCTATAATTCACCCCTCCACTTT. Amino acids: CASTQGASSYNSPLHF.

Notes on this clonotype: A much larger clone differs from this one at a single base, so this may be a read error. The chain uses TRBV7-2 and TRBJ1-6, with D tentatively TRBD1 (6 bases). The V gene lost 5 bases and the J gene lost 8 bases, with 22 bases spanning the gap. The CDR3 has 17 amino acids. Germline V gene lookup returns CDR1 SGHTA and CDR2 FQGNSA. The CDR3 DNA follows: TGTGCCAGCAGCCCCAGTCGCGGGGGGCTTTGGGATTCACCCCTCCACTTT. This codes for CASSPSRGGLWDSPLHF.

V gene TRBV29-1 combines with J gene TRBJ1-4; unclear D gene. V lost 8 bases to trimming and J lost 5 bases, with 12 bases between them. This CDR3 has 12 residues. The germline V gene has CDR1 SQVTM and CDR2 ANQGSEA. The CDR3 here is CSILSPNEKLFF. As DNA, the CDR3 is TGCAGCATCCTTAGCCCAAATGAAAAACTGTTTTTT.

V and J are TRBV2 and TRBJ2-5; either TRBD1 or TRBD2 may supply D (6 bases each). Germline values: CDR1 SNHLY, CDR2 FYNNEI. This CDR3 region has 15 residues. Between the trimmed V and J ends, which lost 4 bases and 4 bases, there was a span of 16 bases. This CDR3 is CASSGGTTGGETQYF. In nucleotides, the CDR3 is TGTGCCAGCAGTGGCGGGACAACTGGGGGAGAGACCCAGTACTTC. The full variable domain, rest sourced from reference TRBV2 and TRBJ2-5, is EPEVTQTPSHQVTQMGQEVILRCVPISNHLYFYWYRQILGQKVEFLVSFYNNEISEKSEIFDDQFSVERPDGSNFTLKIRSTKLEDSAMYFCASSGGTTGGETQYFGPGTRLLVL.

This clonotype showed up many times. V usage is TRBV6-1 and J usage is TRBJ1-1; perhaps TRBD1 as D (5 bases). Trimming left V 2 bases short and J 1 base short, with 20 bases between. Per germline, CDR1 MNHNS and CDR2 SASEGT. CDR3 size: 18 residues. The DNA for the CDR3 is TGTGCCAGCAGTGAATGGGACCGCTGGGAGGCTAGGAACACTGAAGCTTTCTTT. Translating gives CASSEWDRWEARNTEAFF.

This chain connects TRBV29-1 to TRBJ2-6, with unresolved D. The germline gives CDR1 SQVTM, CDR2 ANQGSEA. V lost 3 bases and J 1 base, leaving 13 bases between the germline ends. This CDR3 has 16 amino acids. The CDR3 spells CSVEKYEGSGANVLTF. DNA of the CDR3: TGCAGCGTTGAGAAGTACGAAGGATCTGGGGCCAACGTCCTGACTTTC.

This chain uses TRBV12-3 or TRBV12-4 with TRBJ1-2; D remains unclear. The CDR3 has 17 residues. Trimming removed 4 bases at V and 2 bases at J, with 20 bases between. As DNA, the CDR3 is TGTGCCAGCAGTTCCCACAATAGTCCAGGCTCGAACTATGGCTACACCTTC. Its protein is CASSSHNSPGSNYGYTF.

CDR3 residues: CASSSGYFEAFF. CDR3 bases: TGTGCCAGCAGTTCAGGGTATTTTGAAGCTTTCTTT. The J gene is TRBJ1-1, the V gene TRBV12-3 or TRBV12-4; D is possibly TRBD1 (5 bases). CDR3 length: 12 residues. Trimming stripped 4 bases from V and 7 bases from J, with 10 bases between.

This clonotype occurred a few times. This chain uses TRBV11-3 with TRBJ2-1, with TRBD2 as a possible D gene (5 bases). The germline gives CDR1 SGHNT, CDR2 YENEEA. This CDR3 has 14 amino acids. The V and J ends lost 3 bases and 8 bases respectively, with 14 bases between them. The CDR3 region has the DNA TGTGCCAGCAGCTTCCTCGGGGTGGCCCATGAGCAGTTCTTC. This codes for CASSFLGVAHEQFF.

CDR3 coding DNA: TGTGCCAGCAGTTTTCGACAGGACGGAGATACGCAGTATTTT. Translated: CASSFRQDGDTQYF. The chain carries TRBV27 and TRBJ2-3, with TRBD1 as a possible D gene (6 bases). The CDR3 runs 14 residues. Germline loops: CDR1 MNHEY, CDR2 SMNVEV (reference sequence). V lost 3 bases, J lost 5 bases, and 12 bases lay in between.